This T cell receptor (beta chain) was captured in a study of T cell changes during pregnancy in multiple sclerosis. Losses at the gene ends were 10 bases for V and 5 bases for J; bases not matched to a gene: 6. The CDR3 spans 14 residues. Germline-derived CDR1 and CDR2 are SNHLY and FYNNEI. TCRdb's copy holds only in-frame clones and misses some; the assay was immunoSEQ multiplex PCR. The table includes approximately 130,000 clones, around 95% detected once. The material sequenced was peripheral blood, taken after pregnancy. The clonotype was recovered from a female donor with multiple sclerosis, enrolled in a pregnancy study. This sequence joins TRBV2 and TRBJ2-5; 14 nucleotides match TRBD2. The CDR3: CAIRRTSGRETQYF. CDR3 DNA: TGTGCCATAAGAAGGACTAGCGGGAGGGAGACCCAGTACTTC.